This T cell receptor beta chain was recorded in a study of cytomegalovirus exposure and HLA in healthy donors. General study findings and limits: Among the most significant clusters, several appeared linked to common viral pathogens in a later analysis. When a later analysis was performed, an Asian-associated ancestry cluster reportedly had fewer N-insertions than the roughly 690-donor mean.

There are a few counts of this clone. Its antigen is currently unknown. This CDR3 comprises 16 residues. The V gene's germline CDR1 is GTSNPN and CDR2 SVGIG (reference sequence). J gave up 2 bases and V 3 bases, and 13 bases lay outside the gene matches. PCR used 60 Vbeta primers and 13 Jbeta primers. This table comes from immunoSEQ multiplex PCR, and its TCRdb copy is limited to in-frame clones, with some not included. The profile shows about 89,000 clones, around 67% of them singletons. J is TRBJ2-7 and V is TRBV30; the match to TRBD2 covers 7 bases. Sequencing input: PBMCs. The sequence was obtained from a male donor in good health and CMV-seronegative. As DNA, the CDR3 is TGTGCCTGGAGGCAGCCCCGGGCTAGCGGTACCTACGAGCAGTACTTC. Translating gives CAWRQPRASGTYEQYF.